This T cell receptor (beta chain) is from a study of cytomegalovirus exposure and HLA in healthy donors. This CDR3 region has 15 residues. Between the trimmed V and J ends, which lost 3 bases and 0 bases, there was a span of 11 bases. The germline V gene has CDR1 LNHDA and CDR2 SQIVND (reference sequence). A multiplex PCR was run with 60 Vbeta primers and 13 Jbeta primers. Sequenced by immunoSEQ multiplex PCR; TCRdb stores in-frame clones only, minus some. The data show over 80,000 clones, with roughly 60% seen just once and 5.5% to 6% held by the top ten. This sequence joins TRBV19 and TRBJ1-1; a weak D match, TRBD1 (5 bases). The source is a boy younger than 18 in good health and CMV-seropositive. The sequenced material came from PBMCs. Here the CDR3 DNA reads TGTGCCAGTAGTATGACAGCTACTATGAACACTGAAGCTTTCTTT. Its protein is CASSMTATMNTEAFF.